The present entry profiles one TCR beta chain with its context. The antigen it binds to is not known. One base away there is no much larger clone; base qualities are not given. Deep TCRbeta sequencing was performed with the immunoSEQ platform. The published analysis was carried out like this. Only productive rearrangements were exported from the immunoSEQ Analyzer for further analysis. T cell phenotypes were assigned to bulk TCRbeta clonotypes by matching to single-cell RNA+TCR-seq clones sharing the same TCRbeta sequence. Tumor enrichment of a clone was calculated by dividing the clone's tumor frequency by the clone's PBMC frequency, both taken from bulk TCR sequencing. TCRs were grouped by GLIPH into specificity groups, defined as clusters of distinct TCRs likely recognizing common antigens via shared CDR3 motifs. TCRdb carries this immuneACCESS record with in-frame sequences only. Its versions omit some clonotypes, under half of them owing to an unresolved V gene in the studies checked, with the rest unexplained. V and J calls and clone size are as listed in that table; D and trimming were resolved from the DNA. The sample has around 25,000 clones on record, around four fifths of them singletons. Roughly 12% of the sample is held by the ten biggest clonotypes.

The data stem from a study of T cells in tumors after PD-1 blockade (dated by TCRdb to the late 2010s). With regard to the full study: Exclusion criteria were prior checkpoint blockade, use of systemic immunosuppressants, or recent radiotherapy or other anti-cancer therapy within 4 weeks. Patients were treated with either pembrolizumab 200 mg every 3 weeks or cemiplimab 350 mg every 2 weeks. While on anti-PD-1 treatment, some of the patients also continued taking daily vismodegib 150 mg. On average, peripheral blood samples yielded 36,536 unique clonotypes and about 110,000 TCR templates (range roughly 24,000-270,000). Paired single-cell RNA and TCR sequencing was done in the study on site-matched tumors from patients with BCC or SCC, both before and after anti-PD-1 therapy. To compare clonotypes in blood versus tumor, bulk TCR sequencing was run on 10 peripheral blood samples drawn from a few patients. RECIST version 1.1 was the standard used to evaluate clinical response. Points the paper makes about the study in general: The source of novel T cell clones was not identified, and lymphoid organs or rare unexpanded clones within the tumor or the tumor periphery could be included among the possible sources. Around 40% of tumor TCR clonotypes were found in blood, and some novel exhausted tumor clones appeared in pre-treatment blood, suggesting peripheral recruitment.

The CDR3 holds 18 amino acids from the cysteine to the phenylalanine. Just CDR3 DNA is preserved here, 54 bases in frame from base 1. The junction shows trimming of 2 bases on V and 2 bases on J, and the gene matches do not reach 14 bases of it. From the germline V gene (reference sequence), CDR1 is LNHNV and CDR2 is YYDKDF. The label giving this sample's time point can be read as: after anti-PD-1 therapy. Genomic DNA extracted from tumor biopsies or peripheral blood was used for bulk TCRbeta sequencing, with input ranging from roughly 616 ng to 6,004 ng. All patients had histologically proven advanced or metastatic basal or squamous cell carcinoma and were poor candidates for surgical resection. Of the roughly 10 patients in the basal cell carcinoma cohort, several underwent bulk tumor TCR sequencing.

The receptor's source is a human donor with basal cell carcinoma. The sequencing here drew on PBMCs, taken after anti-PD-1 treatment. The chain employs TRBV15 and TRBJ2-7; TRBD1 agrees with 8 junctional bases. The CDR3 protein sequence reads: CATSRHGQGQELTYEQYF. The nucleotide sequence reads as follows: TGTGCCACCAGCAGACACGGACAGGGTCAAGAACTAACCTACGAGCAGTACTTC.